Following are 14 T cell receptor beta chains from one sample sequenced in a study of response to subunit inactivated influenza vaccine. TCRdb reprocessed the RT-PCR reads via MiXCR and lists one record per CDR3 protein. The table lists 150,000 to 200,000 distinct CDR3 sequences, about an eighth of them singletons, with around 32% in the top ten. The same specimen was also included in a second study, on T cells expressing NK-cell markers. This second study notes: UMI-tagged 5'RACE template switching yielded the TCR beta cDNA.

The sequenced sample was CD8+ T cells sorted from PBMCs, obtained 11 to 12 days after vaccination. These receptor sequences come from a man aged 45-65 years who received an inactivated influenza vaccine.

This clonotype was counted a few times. CDR3 amino acids: CASSLLRGDPYEQYF. The CDR3 nucleotides are TGTGCCAGCAGCTTATTACGAGGGGACCCCTACGAGCAGTACTTC. The chain employs TRBV7-2 and TRBJ2-7; D may match TRBD1 or TRBD2 (5 bases each). V dropped 2 bases and J dropped 2 bases, with 13 bases sitting between them. The CDR3 extends over 15 amino acids. CDR1 is SGHTA, CDR2 FQGNSA, per germline.

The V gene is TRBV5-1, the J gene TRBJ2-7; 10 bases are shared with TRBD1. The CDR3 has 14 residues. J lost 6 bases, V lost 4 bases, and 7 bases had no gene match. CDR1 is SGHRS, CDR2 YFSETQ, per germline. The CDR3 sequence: CASSPGGTGVEQYF. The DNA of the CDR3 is TGCGCCAGCAGCCCCGGGGGGACAGGGGTCGAGCAGTACTTC.

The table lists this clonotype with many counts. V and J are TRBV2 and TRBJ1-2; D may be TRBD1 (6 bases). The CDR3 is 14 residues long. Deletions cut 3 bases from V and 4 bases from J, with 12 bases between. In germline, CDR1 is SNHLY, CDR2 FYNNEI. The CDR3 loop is CASSDRGQSYGYTF. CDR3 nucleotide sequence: TGTGCCAGCAGTGATAGGGGACAAAGCTATGGCTACACCTTC.

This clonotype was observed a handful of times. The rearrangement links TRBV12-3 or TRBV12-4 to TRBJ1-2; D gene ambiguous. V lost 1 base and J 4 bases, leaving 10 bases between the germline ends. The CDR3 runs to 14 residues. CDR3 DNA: TGTGCCAGCAGTTTAGTGGTCGCGGGCTATGGCTACACCTTC. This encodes CASSLVVAGYGYTF.

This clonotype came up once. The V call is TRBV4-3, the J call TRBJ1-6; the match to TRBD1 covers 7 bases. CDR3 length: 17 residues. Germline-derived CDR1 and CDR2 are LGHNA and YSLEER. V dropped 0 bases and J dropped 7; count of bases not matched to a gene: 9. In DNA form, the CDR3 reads TGCGCCAGCAGCCAAGATGGAAAACAGGGGCCAAATTCACCCCTCCACTTT. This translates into CASSQDGKQGPNSPLHF.

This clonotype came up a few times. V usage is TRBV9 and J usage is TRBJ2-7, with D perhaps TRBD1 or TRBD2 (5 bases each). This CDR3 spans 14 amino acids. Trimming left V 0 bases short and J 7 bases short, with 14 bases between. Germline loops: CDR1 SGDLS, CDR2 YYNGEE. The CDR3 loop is CASSVAGTAGEQYF. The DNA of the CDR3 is TGTGCCAGCAGCGTAGCCGGGACGGCCGGGGAGCAGTACTTC.

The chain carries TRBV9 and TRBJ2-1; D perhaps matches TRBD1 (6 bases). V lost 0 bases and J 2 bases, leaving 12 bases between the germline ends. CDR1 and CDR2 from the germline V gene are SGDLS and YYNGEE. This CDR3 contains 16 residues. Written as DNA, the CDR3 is TGTGCCAGCAGCGTAGAGGGGGTGACGGCCTACAATGAGCAGTTCTTC. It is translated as CASSVEGVTAYNEQFF.

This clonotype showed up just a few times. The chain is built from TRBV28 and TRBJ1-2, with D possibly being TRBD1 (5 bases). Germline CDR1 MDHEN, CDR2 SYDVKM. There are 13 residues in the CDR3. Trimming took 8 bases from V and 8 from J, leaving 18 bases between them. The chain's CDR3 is CASGLSGGRGYTF. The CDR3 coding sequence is TGTGCCAGCGGCCTTTCTGGGGGAAGAGGCTACACCTTC.

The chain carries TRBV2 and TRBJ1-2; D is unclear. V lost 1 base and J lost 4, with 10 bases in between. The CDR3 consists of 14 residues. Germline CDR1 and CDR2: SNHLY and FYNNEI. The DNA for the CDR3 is TGTGCCAGCAGTGAAGGCAGAGGCGGCTATGGCTACACCTTC. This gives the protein CASSEGRGGYGYTF.

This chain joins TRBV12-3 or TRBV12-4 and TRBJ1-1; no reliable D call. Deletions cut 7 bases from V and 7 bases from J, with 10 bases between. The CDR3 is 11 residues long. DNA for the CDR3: TGTGCCAGCACAAAATCGAATGAAGCTTTCTTT. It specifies CASTKSNEAFF.

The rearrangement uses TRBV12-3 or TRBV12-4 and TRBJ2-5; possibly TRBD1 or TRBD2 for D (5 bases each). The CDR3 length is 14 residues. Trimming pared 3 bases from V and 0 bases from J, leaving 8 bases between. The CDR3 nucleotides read TGTGCCAGCAGTTTTTTGGGGGACCAAGAGACCCAGTACTTC. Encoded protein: CASSFLGDQETQYF.

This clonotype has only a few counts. CDR3 sequence (DNA): TGTGCCAGCAGCCAAGAACAGGGGGGGGCAACAGATACGCAGTATTTT. It specifies CASSQEQGGATDTQYF. V and J are TRBV4-2 and TRBJ2-3; D might be TRBD1 (8 bases). Germline assignment: CDR1 LGHNA and CDR2 YNFKEQ. There are 16 residues in the CDR3. V was trimmed by 0 bases and J by 3 bases, leaving 13 bases between them.

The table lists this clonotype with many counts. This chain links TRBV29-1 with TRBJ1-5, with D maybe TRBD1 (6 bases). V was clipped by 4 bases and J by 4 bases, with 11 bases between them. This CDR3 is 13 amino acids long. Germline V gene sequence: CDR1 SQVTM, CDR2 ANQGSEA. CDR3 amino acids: CSVAQGFNQPQHF. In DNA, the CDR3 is TGCAGCGTTGCACAGGGATTTAATCAGCCCCAGCATTTT.

The CDR3, as DNA: TGTGCCAGCAGTACCTCTAGATTAGATACGCAGTATTTT. This translates into CASSTSRLDTQYF. V and J are TRBV12-3 or TRBV12-4 and TRBJ2-3, with unresolved D. The length of the CDR3 is 13 residues. V gave up 5 bases and J gave up 5 bases, with 11 bases separating them.